Listed below are T cell receptor beta chains from one sample, sequenced in a study of blood T cell repertoires in COVID-19. Libraries were prepared by immunoSEQ multiplex PCR; TCRdb keeps only in-frame clonotypes and omits some of them. The data show 400,000 to 550,000 clones, 75% to 90% seen once. Sequenced sample: peripheral blood. These receptor sequences come from a woman in her 30s with acute or convalescent COVID-19. Each CDR3 is given with its conserved first and last residue. Each record gives: V gene, D gene, clone size, J gene, CDR3 protein, CDR3 DNA. A D gene is named only where the DNA matches it firmly. The size field is filled for only some rows; it gives once, few, many or a size class.

>TRBV11-1|TRBD2|once|TRBJ2-3
CASRLIAGGLTDTQYF
TGTGCCAGCAGACTAATAGCGGGGGGACTCACAGATACGCAGTATTTT
>TRBV7-9|.|.|TRBJ1-6
CASSPGEYNSPLHF
TGTGCCAGCAGTCCTGGGGAGTATAATTCACCCCTCCACTTT
>TRBV19|TRBD2|.|TRBJ2-3
CASSSGGNTDTQYF
TGTGCCAGTAGTTCCGGGGGGAACACAGATACGCAGTATTTT
>TRBV6-2/TRBV6-3|.|.|TRBJ2-5
CASSYSSSGGALEEAQYF
TGTGCCAGCAGTTATAGTTCGTCAGGCGGGGCTTTAGAAGAGGCCCAGTACTTC
>TRBV19|TRBD1|.|TRBJ1-2
CASSRSGQGGLGYGYTF
TGTGCCAGTAGTAGATCGGGACAGGGCGGTCTTGGCTATGGCTACACCTTC
>TRBV5-1|TRBD1|few|TRBJ2-1
CASSWPGQGGNEQFF
TGCGCCAGCAGCTGGCCGGGACAGGGAGGTAATGAGCAGTTCTTC
>TRBV30|.|.|TRBJ1-1
CAWTGVGTEAFF
TGTGCCTGGACCGGGGTTGGCACTGAAGCTTTCTTT
>TRBV6-4|.|.|TRBJ2-3
CASSESSTDTQYF
TGTGCCAGCAGTGAGTCTAGCACAGATACGCAGTATTTT
>TRBV5-6|TRBD1|once|TRBJ1-4
CASSLFGQGVFNEKLFF
TGTGCCAGCAGCTTGTTTGGACAGGGGGTTTTTAATGAAAAACTGTTTTTT
>TRBV12-3/TRBV12-4|TRBD2|.|TRBJ2-3
CATSGGDTDTQYF
TGTGCCACCAGCGGGGGGGATACAGATACGCAGTATTTT
>TRBV2|TRBD2|.|TRBJ2-3
CASRAGLAGLTDTQYF
TGTGCCAGCAGGGCAGGACTAGCGGGCCTCACAGATACGCAGTATTTT
>TRBV6-1|.|.|TRBJ1-6
CASSEFTGRYNSPLHF
TGTGCCAGCAGTGAATTTACGGGGAGATATAATTCACCCCTCCACTTT
>TRBV5-6|.|once|TRBJ1-1
CASSLGPGANTEAFF
TGTGCCAGCAGCTTGGGCCCGGGAGCCAACACTGAAGCTTTCTTT
>TRBV4-1|TRBD1|.|TRBJ2-5
CASSPGTGQETQYF
TGCGCCAGCAGTCCCGGGACAGGCCAAGAGACCCAGTACTTC
>TRBV20-1|.|.|TRBJ2-7
CSASGWLAEQYF
TGCAGTGCTAGTGGGTGGTTGGCTGAGCAGTACTTC
>TRBV6-1|.|.|TRBJ1-2
CASSELTGAGYTF
TGTGCCAGCAGTGAATTAACAGGAGCTGGCTACACCTTC
>TRBV5-4|TRBD2|once|TRBJ2-1
CASSLSAGGSSYNEQFF
TGTGCCAGCAGCTTGTCGGCGGGGGGAAGCTCCTACAATGAGCAGTTCTTC
>TRBV30|.|once|TRBJ1-1
CAWSPTGPVNTEAFF
TGTGCCTGGAGTCCTACAGGGCCCGTGAACACTGAAGCTTTCTTT
>TRBV28|.|.|TRBJ1-4
CASRPQKPREKLFF
TGTGCCAGCAGGCCTCAAAAGCCGCGCGAAAAACTGTTTTTT
>TRBV28|TRBD2|.|TRBJ2-1
CASQAGGYEQFF
TGTGCCAGCCAAGCGGGGGGGTATGAGCAGTTCTTC
>TRBV5-1|.|.|TRBJ1-1
CASSGGTNTEAFF
TGCGCCAGCAGTGGGGGGACGAACACTGAAGCTTTCTTT
>TRBV27|TRBD2|.|TRBJ2-7
CASSVLAGPYEQYF
TGTGCCAGCAGTGTACTAGCGGGCCCCTACGAGCAGTACTTC
>TRBV27|TRBD2|.|TRBJ2-3
CASSPPRLAPTDTQYF
TGTGCCAGCAGCCCTCCTCGACTAGCTCCCACAGATACGCAGTATTTT
>TRBV2|TRBD1|.|TRBJ1-5
CASGTGGLYQPQHF
TGTGCCAGCGGGACAGGGGGCCTGTATCAGCCCCAGCATTTT
>TRBV6-5|TRBD1|.|TRBJ2-2
CASSLRQGSGELFF
TGTGCCAGCAGTCTCCGACAGGGATCAGGGGAGCTGTTTTTT
>TRBV20-1|.|few|TRBJ2-7
CSAEDSYEQYF
TGCAGTGCTGAGGACTCCTACGAGCAGTACTTC
>TRBV7-8|TRBD1|.|TRBJ1-1
CASSPRTGQGAIGAFF
TGTGCCAGCAGCCCAAGGACTGGACAGGGGGCGATTGGGGCTTTCTTT
>TRBV28|.|.|TRBJ1-4
CASTPRQKTNEKLFF
TGTGCCAGCACCCCAAGACAGAAGACTAATGAAAAACTGTTTTTT
>TRBV15|TRBD1|few|TRBJ1-1
CATSRDGQGGTEAFF
TGTGCCACCAGCAGAGACGGGCAGGGGGGCACTGAAGCTTTCTTT
>TRBV6-5|TRBD1|.|TRBJ1-5
CASSLDRASNQPQHF
TGTGCCAGCAGTTTGGACAGGGCGAGCAATCAGCCCCAGCATTTT
>TRBV3-1/TRBV3-2|.|.|TRBJ1-1
CASSPQGTEAFF
TGTGCCAGCAGCCCACAGGGAACTGAAGCTTTCTTT
>TRBV7-3|TRBD1|.|TRBJ2-5
CASSLHGQGETQYF
TGTGCCAGCAGCTTACACGGACAGGGTGAGACCCAGTACTTC
>TRBV12-5|.|few|TRBJ1-5
CASGLSDQPQHF
TGTGCTAGTGGTTTGTCCGATCAGCCCCAGCATTTT
>TRBV18|TRBD2|.|TRBJ2-7
CASSPGGTSGGRGTKQYF
TGTGCCAGCTCACCAGGCGGGACTAGCGGGGGGCGAGGTACGAAGCAGTACTTC
>TRBV28|.|.|TRBJ2-7
CASSLTGYDEQYF
TGTGCCAGCAGTTTAACAGGGTACGACGAGCAGTACTTC
>TRBV12-3/TRBV12-4|.|once|TRBJ1-1
CASSWTSNTEAFF
TGTGCCAGCAGTTGGACTTCGAACACTGAAGCTTTCTTT
>TRBV5-6|TRBD1|.|TRBJ1-6
CASSPGTGGPLHF
TGTGCCAGCAGCCCCGGGACAGGCGGACCCCTCCACTTT
>TRBV7-2|TRBD2|.|TRBJ2-1
CASSMRLAGLPYNEQFF
TGTGCCAGCAGCATGCGACTAGCGGGCCTACCATACAATGAGCAGTTCTTC
>TRBV6-1|.|.|TRBJ1-5
CASSERGRWQPQHF
TGTGCCAGCAGTGAAAGGGGAAGGTGGCAGCCCCAGCATTTT
>TRBV5-1|TRBD1|.|TRBJ1-1
CASSRSGGTEAFF
TGCGCCAGCAGCCGGTCAGGGGGCACTGAAGCTTTCTTT
>TRBV11-2|.|.|TRBJ2-7
CASSNQASSYEQYF
TGTGCCAGCAGCAACCAGGCCAGTTCCTACGAGCAGTACTTC
>TRBV29-1|.|.|TRBJ2-4
CSTWGPGDIQYF
TGCAGCACCTGGGGGCCTGGGGACATTCAGTACTTC
>TRBV4-1|.|.|TRBJ1-1
CASSQGRGMGNKNTEAFF
TGCGCCAGCAGCCAAGGGAGGGGAATGGGAAATAAGAACACTGAAGCTTTCTTT
>TRBV12-3/TRBV12-4|.|.|TRBJ1-1
CASTQWRDTEAFF
TGTGCCAGCACCCAGTGGAGGGACACTGAAGCTTTCTTT
>TRBV9|TRBD1|once|TRBJ1-2
CASSDQQGGYGYTF
TGTGCCAGCAGCGACCAACAGGGGGGGTATGGCTACACCTTC
>TRBV7-9|TRBD2|.|TRBJ2-6
CASSPERGRSASGANVLTF
TGTGCCAGCAGCCCCGAGCGGGGGAGATCGGCTTCTGGGGCCAACGTCCTGACTTTC
>TRBV6-5|TRBD1|.|TRBJ1-2
CASQKQGANYGYTF
TGTGCCAGTCAAAAACAGGGGGCGAACTATGGCTACACCTTC
>TRBV18|.|.|TRBJ1-2
CASSPNYRELGYTF
TGTGCCAGCTCGCCGAACTACAGGGAGCTTGGCTACACCTTC
>TRBV3-1/TRBV3-2|.|.|TRBJ2-3
CASSPPWGPYTDTQYF
TGTGCCAGCAGTCCCCCGTGGGGGCCCTACACAGATACGCAGTATTTT
>TRBV7-6|TRBD2|once|TRBJ2-3
CASSFQAGGPGDTQYF
TGTGCCAGCAGCTTCCAGGCGGGGGGGCCGGGAGATACGCAGTATTTT
>TRBV11-2|TRBD2|.|TRBJ2-1
CASSPGGSGNEQFF
TGTGCCAGCAGCCCGGGGGGATCTGGCAATGAGCAGTTCTTC
>TRBV9|.|.|TRBJ1-3
CASSVGWGGSGNTIYF
TGTGCCAGCAGCGTAGGATGGGGGGGATCTGGAAACACCATATATTTT
>TRBV11-2|TRBD1|.|TRBJ1-2
CASRQGDTPTYGYTF
TGTGCCAGCAGACAGGGGGACACGCCAACCTATGGCTACACCTTC